A selection of T cell receptor beta chains follows, all from one sample in a study of CD8+ T cells in alopecia areata. The data were produced by immunoSEQ multiplex PCR, yet TCRdb's version contains in-frame clones alone and is incomplete. The sample lists some 99,000 clones; about 45% were seen once. The sample taken for sequencing was CD4+ T cells sorted from blood. These receptors all come from a human donor with alopecia areata. Each CDR3 is given with its conserved first and last residue. D genes are given only for firm matches. Expanded clones are given a class, and other clones once, few, many or no size at all.

j_call: TRBJ2-5; clone_size: few; v_call: TRBV29-1; d_call: TRBD1; cdr3_aa: CSVAWTGEETQYF; cdr3_nt: TGCAGCGTTGCCTGGACAGGAGAAGAGACCCAGTACTTC
j_call: TRBJ1-5; clone_size: -; v_call: TRBV2; d_call: -; cdr3_aa: CASTESHFGQPQHF; cdr3_nt: TGTGCCAGCACTGAGAGCCATTTCGGGCAGCCCCAGCATTTT
j_call: TRBJ2-5; clone_size: few; v_call: TRBV29-1; d_call: -; cdr3_aa: CSVEETQYF; cdr3_nt: TGCAGCGTGGAAGAGACCCAGTACTTC
j_call: TRBJ1-6; clone_size: -; v_call: TRBV6-5; d_call: -; cdr3_aa: CASSYSGHFDSPLHF; cdr3_nt: TGTGCCAGCAGTTACTCGGGACATTTTGATTCACCCCTCCACTTT
j_call: TRBJ2-5; clone_size: -; v_call: TRBV29-1; d_call: -; cdr3_aa: CSVEFDGAGETQYF; cdr3_nt: TGCAGCGTTGAGTTCGATGGGGCGGGAGAGACCCAGTACTTC
j_call: TRBJ1-1; clone_size: few; v_call: TRBV29-1; d_call: -; cdr3_aa: CSGGRMNTEAFF; cdr3_nt: TGCAGCGGGGGACGGATGAACACTGAAGCTTTCTTT
j_call: TRBJ2-7; clone_size: -; v_call: TRBV28; d_call: -; cdr3_aa: CASSRLEQYF; cdr3_nt: TGTGCCAGCAGCCGCCTTGAGCAGTACTTC
j_call: TRBJ2-1; clone_size: -; v_call: TRBV30; d_call: -; cdr3_aa: CAWSVLEGGEQFF; cdr3_nt: TGTGCCTGGAGTGTACTTGAGGGGGGTGAGCAGTTCTTC
j_call: TRBJ1-1; clone_size: few; v_call: TRBV2; d_call: -; cdr3_aa: CASGADMNTEAFF; cdr3_nt: TGTGCCAGCGGGGCGGATATGAACACTGAAGCTTTCTTT
j_call: TRBJ2-5; clone_size: -; v_call: TRBV29-1; d_call: -; cdr3_aa: CSAEGSRGRNQETQYF; cdr3_nt: TGCAGCGCCGAGGGGTCCCGGGGACGAAACCAAGAGACCCAGTACTTC
j_call: TRBJ2-5; clone_size: few; v_call: TRBV28; d_call: -; cdr3_aa: CASSLRGEIKQTQYF; cdr3_nt: TGTGCCAGCAGTTTACGCGGGGAGATTAAGCAGACCCAGTACTTC
j_call: TRBJ2-7; clone_size: -; v_call: TRBV30; d_call: -; cdr3_aa: CAWSVGSSYEQYF; cdr3_nt: TGTGCCTGGAGTGTTGGCAGCTCCTACGAGCAGTACTTC
j_call: TRBJ2-3; clone_size: -; v_call: TRBV27; d_call: -; cdr3_aa: CASSLTPMSTDTQYF; cdr3_nt: TGTGCCAGCAGTTTAACCCCGATGAGCACAGATACGCAGTATTTT
j_call: TRBJ1-3; clone_size: -; v_call: TRBV19; d_call: -; cdr3_aa: CASSIDFGGNTIYF; cdr3_nt: TGTGCCAGTAGTATAGACTTCGGCGGAAACACCATATATTTT
j_call: TRBJ2-3; clone_size: -; v_call: TRBV7-2; d_call: -; cdr3_aa: CASSSGAADTQYF; cdr3_nt: TGTGCCAGCAGCTCAGGGGCGGCTGATACGCAGTATTTT
j_call: TRBJ1-2; clone_size: -; v_call: TRBV29-1; d_call: -; cdr3_aa: CSVENGPGYGYTF; cdr3_nt: TGCAGCGTTGAAAATGGCCCAGGCTATGGCTACACCTTC
j_call: TRBJ2-3; clone_size: few; v_call: TRBV29-1; d_call: -; cdr3_aa: CSVRDTDTQYF; cdr3_nt: TGCAGCGTCCGTGACACAGATACGCAGTATTTT